This entry concerns a single TCR beta chain. These data originate in a study of blood T cell repertoires in COVID-19. The wider study: Collection of acute and convalescent COVID-19 samples took place in the United States, Italy and Spain. Sources were T cells, B-cell-depleted T cells, or PBMCs; the material itself was cDNA or gDNA.

The CDR3 runs to 19 residues. Per germline, CDR1 SGHVS and CDR2 FNYEAQ. V shed 5 bases, J shed 5 bases, and the junction held 17 bases outside the gene matches. Study processing details: The assay estimated nucleated cells by amplifying reference gene primers. Clones were sequenced by immunoSEQ multiplex PCR, and TCRdb holds only the in-frame ones, with some missing. The V and J calls and clone size come from that table; D and trimming were worked out from the DNA. The data show about 670,000 clones, about 90% seen once. The TCR was taken from a woman aged 18-29 years with acute or convalescent COVID-19. The chain combines TRBV7-6 with TRBJ2-3; 12 nucleotides agree with TRBD1. The specimen sequenced was peripheral blood. CDR3 nucleotides: TGTGCCAGCAGCAACCGGGACAGGGGGCAAGCTGTTCTTGGAGATACGCAGTATTTT. Translation gives CASSNRDRGQAVLGDTQYF.